These 26 T cell receptor beta chains originate from one sample sequenced in a study of Ad26.COV2.S vaccination and SARS-CoV-2 variants (dated by TCRdb to the early 2020s). In the paper's terms, the treatment or condition label means: approximately 18 received Ad26.COV2.S at low or high dose, single or two shots; roughly five received placebo; per-sample allocation not given. For vaccine and placebo recipients, the sequenced repertoires came from samples collected on day 63 after the first injection. Library method: the immunoSEQ multiplex PCR assay. TCRdb limited this immuneACCESS table to in-frame rearrangements with V and J called. A share of clones is missing; checked studies link under half to unresolved V genes, and the rest is unexplained. Across this sample there are around 450,000 clones, with 85% to 90% seen only once. The ten largest clonotypes hold 2% to 3% of the sample. Sequenced here: peripheral blood, sampled in a trial of Ad26.COV2.S vaccine versus placebo. Receptors originate from a person between 18 and 65 years old who received the Ad26.COV2.S COVID-19 vaccine or a placebo.

The J gene is TRBJ2-2, the V gene TRBV4-1; TRBD2 agrees at 12 bases. Germline V CDR1 and CDR2: MGHRA, YSYEKL. The CDR3 loop spans 18 amino acids. V trimming: 4 bases; J trimming: 2 bases; junction bases outside the gene matches: 8. The CDR3 sequence is CASSPRLAGEANTGELFF. The CDR3 DNA reads as TGCGCCAGCAGCCCCCGACTAGCGGGAGAGGCAAACACCGGGGAGCTGTTTTTT.

The rearrangement joins TRBV19 to TRBJ2-1; 8 bases fit TRBD1. Per germline, CDR1 LNHDA and CDR2 SQIVND (reference sequence). V lost 10 bases and J lost 4; bases outside the gene matches: 6. There are 13 residues in the CDR3. The CDR3 sequence is CATRTGIYNEQFF. CDR3 sequence (DNA): TGTGCCACTAGGACAGGGATTTACAATGAGCAGTTCTTC.

The V and J genes are TRBV5-6 and TRBJ1-4; D perhaps matches TRBD1 (6 bases). Germline V gene data show CDR1 as SGHDT and CDR2 as YYEEEE. This CDR3 spans 13 amino acids. V was pared by 3 bases and J by 11 bases, with 14 bases between. The CDR3 region has the DNA TGTGCCAGCAGCTCCCCTCCTACAGGGAAACTGTTTTTT. It is translated as CASSSPPTGKLFF.

This clone was detected once. V usage is TRBV7-9 and J usage is TRBJ2-6; D is perhaps TRBD2 (6 bases). CDR3 length equals 16 residues. Germline-derived CDR1 and CDR2 are SEHNR and FQNEAQ (reference sequence). With 8 bases removed from V and 0 bases from J, the gap between germline ends came to 14 bases. The CDR3 bases are TGTGCCAGCTGTCCCTTGACTAGCTCTGGGGCCAACGTCCTGACTTTC. Its protein is CASCPLTSSGANVLTF.

The chain uses TRBV18 and TRBJ2-7, with D maybe TRBD2 (6 bases). The germline V gene has CDR1 KGHSH and CDR2 LQKENI. Trimming removed 2 bases at V and 5 bases at J, with 13 bases between. The CDR3 sequence is 14 residues long. The CDR3, as DNA: TGTGCCAGCTCACCAGACGGGAGTAGGAACGAGCAGTACGTC. It encodes CASSPDGSRNEQYV.

The genes are TRBV6-2 or TRBV6-3 and TRBJ2-7, with 9 bases fitting TRBD2. Unmatched junction bases numbered 10, after V lost 0 bases and J lost 1 base. This CDR3 spans 18 amino acids. The germline V gene has CDR1 MNHEY and CDR2 SVGEGT. CDR3 coding DNA: TGTGCCAGCAGTTACTCAGACGTTGGGACTAGCAGGTCCTACGAGCAGTACGTC. Amino acids: CASSYSDVGTSRSYEQYV.

This chain uses TRBV5-1 with TRBJ2-1, with D unresolved. Germline V gene sequence: CDR1 SGHRS, CDR2 YFSETQ. The length of the CDR3 is 15 residues. The V and J ends lost 2 bases and 0 bases respectively, with 9 bases between them. The CDR3 DNA is TGCGCCAGCAGCTTAAGTGTTTCCTCCTACAATGAGCAGTTCTTC. Protein sequence: CASSLSVSSYNEQFF.

This chain joins TRBV27 and TRBJ2-2; TRBD1 might be the D (6 bases). V lost 6 bases to trimming and J lost 5 bases, with 13 bases between them. The CDR3 consists of 14 residues. From germline, CDR1 is MNHEY and CDR2 SMNVEV (reference sequence). The CDR3 coding sequence is TGTGCCAGCAGGCACAGGGTTAGAACCGGGGAGCTGTTTTTT. The encoded protein is CASRHRVRTGELFF.

This clone was counted between two and nine times. This sequence joins TRBV27 and TRBJ1-1, with D possibly TRBD1 on 5 matching bases. CDR3 length equals 13 residues. Germline-derived CDR1 and CDR2 are MNHEY and SMNVEV (reference sequence). V was shortened by 4 bases and J by 5 bases, with 11 bases between the two germline ends. The CDR3 coding sequence is TGTGCCAGCAGTTGGGACCTTGGGACTGAAGCTTTCTTT. It encodes CASSWDLGTEAFF.

The rearrangement uses TRBV13 and TRBJ1-1; 7 nucleotides agree with TRBD1. The CDR3 spans 15 residues. Losses at the gene ends were 2 bases for V and 5 bases for J; bases not matched to a gene: 8. Looked up from germline, CDR1 is PRHDT and CDR2 is FYEKMQ (reference sequence). The CDR3 reads CASSLSVQGWTEAFF. The CDR3 region has the DNA TGTGCCAGCAGCTTATCAGTACAGGGGTGGACTGAAGCTTTCTTT.

The chain couples TRBV4-3 to TRBJ2-1; TRBD2 matches 8 bases. The V gene end was trimmed by 0 bases and the J gene end by 8 bases; junction bases not matched to a gene: 9. Germline V gene sequence: CDR1 LGHNA, CDR2 YSLEER. The CDR3 contains 16 residues. The CDR3: CASSQEITGGADEQFF. The CDR3, as DNA: TGCGCCAGCAGCCAAGAGATTACCGGGGGGGCCGATGAGCAGTTCTTC.

This chain links TRBV7-9 with TRBJ1-2; no clear D. V lost 1 base, J lost 4 bases, and 13 bases lay in between. This CDR3 spans 15 amino acids. CDR1 SEHNR and CDR2 FQNEAQ come from the germline V gene (reference sequence). The CDR3 sequence: CASSLGVSLSYGYTF. The CDR3 region has the DNA TGTGCCAGCAGCTTAGGAGTGAGTCTTTCCTATGGCTACACCTTC.

This clone has just one count. The V call is TRBV18, the J call TRBJ1-1; D not resolved. The CDR3 totals 16 residues. Germline lookup yields CDR1 KGHSH and CDR2 LQKENI. V was shortened by 6 bases and J by 4 bases, with 21 bases between the two germline ends. The CDR3 spells CASSQTTGAVGTEAFF. CDR3 DNA: TGTGCCAGCTCCCAAACGACGGGCGCCGTGGGCACTGAAGCTTTCTTT.

The chain has TRBV7-9 and TRBJ1-2; the match to TRBD1 covers 10 bases. The CDR3 contains 15 residues. Germline-derived CDR1 and CDR2 are SEHNR and FQNEAQ (reference sequence). After removal of 2 bases from V and 8 bases from J, the junction contained 8 bases not matched to a gene. The CDR3 loop is CASSLYGDRGQGYTF. The DNA of the CDR3 is TGTGCCAGCAGCTTATACGGGGACAGGGGACAAGGCTACACCTTC.

The chain carries TRBV5-1 and TRBJ2-6; D may be TRBD2 (6 bases). Germline CDR1 reads SGHRS; CDR2 reads YFSETQ. Trimming took 4 bases from V and 0 from J, leaving 14 bases between them. This CDR3 is 17 amino acids long. CDR3 nucleotide sequence: TGCGCCAGCAGCGGAGGGGACGGATCCTCTGGGGCCAACGTCCTGACTTTC. Translated: CASSGGDGSSGANVLTF.

The chain links TRBV7-9 to TRBJ2-1, with D perhaps matching TRBD1 or TRBD2 (5 bases each). V lost 5 bases and J lost 7, with 18 bases in between. Per germline, CDR1 SEHNR and CDR2 FQNEAQ (reference sequence). This CDR3 is built from 15 residues. In nucleotides, the CDR3 is TGTGCCAGCAGCGTCCCCGAACGGGACCAGAATGAGCAGTTCTTC. Encoded protein: CASSVPERDQNEQFF.

V and J are TRBV11-3 and TRBJ1-5; D ambiguous. The V gene lost 3 bases and the J gene lost 2 bases, with 5 bases spanning the gap. The CDR3 has 13 amino acids. CDR1 is SGHNT, CDR2 YENEEA, per germline. CDR3 protein: CASSFSGNQPQHF. The CDR3 nucleotides are TGTGCCAGCAGCTTCAGCGGCAATCAGCCCCAGCATTTT.

The CDR3 DNA follows: TGTGCCACCAGCAGAGGGGGGGCAGGTTCCTACGAGCAGTACTTC. This encodes CATSRGGAGSYEQYF. The chain carries TRBV15 and TRBJ2-7; perhaps D is TRBD1 or TRBD2 (6 bases each). This CDR3 region has 15 residues. With 1 base removed from V and 1 base from J, the gap between germline ends came to 11 bases. Germline V CDR1 and CDR2: LNHNV, YYDKDF (reference sequence).

V gene TRBV2 combines with J gene TRBJ2-5, with D hard to call. Trimming removed 5 bases from V and 1 base from J, with 8 bases in between. The CDR3 is made up of 13 amino acids. Germline CDR1 is SNHLY and CDR2 is FYNNEI. The CDR3, as DNA: TGTGCCAGCAGTAAATATCCCCAAGAGACCCAGTACTTC. Amino acid sequence: CASSKYPQETQYF.

The chain is built from TRBV5-6 and TRBJ1-1; D remains unclear. The CDR3 is made up of 14 amino acids. Germline lookup yields CDR1 SGHDT and CDR2 YYEEEE. Trimming shortened V by 2 bases and J by 2 bases, and 10 bases separated the two germline ends. This chain's CDR3 is CASSFRPHNTEAFF. The CDR3 nucleotides are TGTGCCAGCAGCTTCAGACCTCACAACACTGAAGCTTTCTTT.

The chain combines TRBV7-2 with TRBJ2-3; a weak D match, TRBD2 (5 bases). The CDR3 runs 13 residues. Per the germline V gene, CDR1 is SGHTA and CDR2 is FQGNSA. V gave up 5 bases and J gave up 6 bases, with 12 bases separating them. The CDR3 DNA follows: TGTGCCAGCAGCCAGGCTTGGGAGGATACGCAGTATTTT. This gives the protein CASSQAWEDTQYF.

CDR3 nucleotide sequence: TGTGCCAGCAGTCGACAACAGGGGTTAGGCGAAAAACTGTTTTTT. This translates into CASSRQQGLGEKLFF. The rearrangement links TRBV6-6 to TRBJ1-4, with 7 bases fitting TRBD1. J was trimmed by 8 bases and V by 5 bases; bases with no gene match: 11. The CDR3 is made up of 15 amino acids. The germline V gene encodes CDR1 MNHNY and CDR2 SVGAGI (reference sequence).

This clone appeared a single time. This chain links TRBV7-2 with TRBJ2-5; D unclear. This CDR3 contains 15 residues. Germline CDR1 and CDR2: SGHTA and FQGNSA. V lost 0 bases, J lost 1 base, and 9 bases lay in between. CDR3: CASSLASVVQETQYF. DNA of the CDR3: TGTGCCAGCAGCTTAGCTTCGGTAGTCCAAGAGACCCAGTACTTC.

The rearrangement uses TRBV7-8 and TRBJ2-2, with D possibly TRBD1 on 6 matching bases. V lost 5 bases, J lost 7 bases, and 11 bases lay in between. CDR3 length: 13 amino acids. CDR1 and CDR2 from the germline V gene are SGHVS and FQNEAQ. For the CDR3, the DNA is TGTGCCAGCAGCCCAACAGGGTTCGGGGAGCTGTTTTTT. Translated: CASSPTGFGELFF.

The chain recombines TRBV30 with TRBJ2-7, with 7 positions matching TRBD1. J gave up 12 bases and V 3 bases, and 14 bases lay outside the gene matches. Germline V lookup: CDR1 GTSNPN, CDR2 SVGIG (reference sequence). The CDR3 is 13 residues long. The CDR3 nucleotides are TGTGCCTGGAGGGCCCCGGGACAGCTTATTTTGTACGTC. Translation: CAWRAPGQLILYV.

This chain connects TRBV28 to TRBJ2-1; 7 bases map to TRBD1. After removal of 5 bases from V and 4 bases from J, the junction contained 14 bases not matched to a gene. There are 17 residues in the CDR3. From germline, CDR1 is MDHEN and CDR2 SYDVKM. CDR3 in DNA: TGTGCCAGCAGTCCACGGACAGGAGAACTGATTTACAATGAGCAGTTCTTC. Protein product: CASSPRTGELIYNEQFF.